The source of this TCR beta chain is a study of prognosis after radiotherapy for stage I lung cancer. In the study overall: Oligometastatic NSCLC after surgical resection of the primary tumor was present in a handful of patients, while newly diagnosed primary stage I lung tumors were present in 11 to 15. Several developed distant metastases after radiotherapy (median roughly 7 months), and 15 had no significant progression.

The table lists this clonotype with many counts. The antigen is not known. General study points: Nobody established whether the expanded TCR clones were specific to the tumor.

The CDR3 totals 15 residues. From germline, CDR1 is DFQATT and CDR2 SNEGSKA (reference sequence). Trimming stripped 0 bases from V and 3 bases from J, with 14 bases between. From genomic DNA, two-round multiplex PCR was used to amplify TCR beta CDR3. Individual primers that were specific to each TRBV and TRBJ gene served in first-round PCR. Amplification in the second PCR round was performed with universal primers. MiXCR, run by TCRdb on the multiplex PCR reads, gives a single entry per CDR3 protein. The sample consists of about 15,000 distinct CDR3 sequences, around 41% of them appearing once. The source of this sequence is a donor aged 50 or older with non-small cell lung cancer. Sequencing used PBMCs, obtained before or after stereotactic body radiation therapy (not recorded which). This chain uses TRBV20-1 with TRBJ2-5, with no clear D. CDR3 sequence reads: CSARDPAQEEETQYF. The DNA of the CDR3 is TGCAGTGCTAGAGATCCGGCCCAAGAAGAAGAGACCCAGTACTTC.